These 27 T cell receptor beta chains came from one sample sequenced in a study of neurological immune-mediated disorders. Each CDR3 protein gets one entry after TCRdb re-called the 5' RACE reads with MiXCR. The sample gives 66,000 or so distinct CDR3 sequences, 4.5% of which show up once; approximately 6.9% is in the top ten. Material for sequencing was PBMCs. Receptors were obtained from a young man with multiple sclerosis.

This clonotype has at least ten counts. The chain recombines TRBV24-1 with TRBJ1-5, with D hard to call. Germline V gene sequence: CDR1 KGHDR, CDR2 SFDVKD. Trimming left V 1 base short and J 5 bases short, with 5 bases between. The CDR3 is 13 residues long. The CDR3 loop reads CATSDFTDQPQHF. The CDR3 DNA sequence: TGTGCCACCAGTGATTTCACAGATCAGCCCCAGCATTTT.

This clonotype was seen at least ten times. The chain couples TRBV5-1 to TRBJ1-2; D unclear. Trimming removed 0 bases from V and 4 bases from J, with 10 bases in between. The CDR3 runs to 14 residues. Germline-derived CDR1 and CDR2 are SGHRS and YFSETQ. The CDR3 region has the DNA TGCGCCAGCAGCTTGGAGGTGTCAGGCTATGGCTACACCTTC. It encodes CASSLEVSGYGYTF.

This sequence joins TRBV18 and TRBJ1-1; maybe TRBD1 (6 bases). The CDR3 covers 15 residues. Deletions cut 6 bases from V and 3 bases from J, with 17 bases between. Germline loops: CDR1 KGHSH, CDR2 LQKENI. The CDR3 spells CASSPSIQGDTEAFF. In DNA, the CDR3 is TGTGCCAGCTCCCCTTCTATACAGGGCGACACTGAAGCTTTCTTT.

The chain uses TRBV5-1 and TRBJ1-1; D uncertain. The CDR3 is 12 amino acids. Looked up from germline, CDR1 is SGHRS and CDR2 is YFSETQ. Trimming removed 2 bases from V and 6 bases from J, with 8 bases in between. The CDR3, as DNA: TGCGCCAGCAGCTTCGCAGGAGCTGAAGCTTTCTTT. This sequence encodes CASSFAGAEAFF. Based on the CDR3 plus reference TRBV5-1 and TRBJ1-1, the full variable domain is KAGVTQTPRYLIKTRGQQVTLSCSPISGHRSVSWYQQTPGQGLQFLFEYFSETQRNKGNFPGRFSGRQFSNSRSEMNVSTLELGDSALYLCASSFAGAEAFFGQGTRLTVV.

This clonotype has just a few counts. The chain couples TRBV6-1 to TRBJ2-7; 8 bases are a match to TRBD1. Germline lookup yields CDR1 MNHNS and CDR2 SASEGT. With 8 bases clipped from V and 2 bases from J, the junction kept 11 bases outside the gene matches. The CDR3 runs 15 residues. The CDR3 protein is CASALWGQVPYEQYF. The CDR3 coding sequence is TGTGCCAGCGCCTTGTGGGGACAGGTCCCCTACGAGCAGTACTTC.

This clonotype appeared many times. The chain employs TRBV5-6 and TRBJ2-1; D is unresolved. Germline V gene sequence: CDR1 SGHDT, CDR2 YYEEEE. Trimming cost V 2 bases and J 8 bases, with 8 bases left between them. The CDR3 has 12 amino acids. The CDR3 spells CASSFQRDEQFF. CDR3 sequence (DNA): TGTGCCAGCAGCTTCCAACGAGATGAGCAGTTCTTC.

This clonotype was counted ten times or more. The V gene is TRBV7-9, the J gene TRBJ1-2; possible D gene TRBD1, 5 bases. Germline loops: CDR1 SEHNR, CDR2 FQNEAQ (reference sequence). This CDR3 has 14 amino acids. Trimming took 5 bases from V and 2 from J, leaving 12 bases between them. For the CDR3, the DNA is TGTGCCAGCAGCCCCCAGGGCAACAACTATGGCTACACCTTC. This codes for CASSPQGNNYGYTF.

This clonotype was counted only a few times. CDR3: CASSFWDTRNEKLFF. The CDR3 DNA sequence: TGTGCCAGCAGTTTCTGGGACACCAGAAATGAAAAACTGTTTTTT. The genes are TRBV6-6 and TRBJ1-4; TRBD1 is a possible D gene (6 bases). Germline V gives CDR1 MNHNY, CDR2 SVGAGI (reference sequence). The CDR3 covers 15 residues. Trimming pared 4 bases from V and 5 bases from J, leaving 14 bases between.

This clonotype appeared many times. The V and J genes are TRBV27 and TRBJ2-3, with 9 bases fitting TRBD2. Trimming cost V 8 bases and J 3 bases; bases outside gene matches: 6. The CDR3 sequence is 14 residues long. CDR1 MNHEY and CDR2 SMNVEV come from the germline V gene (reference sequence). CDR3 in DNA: TGTGCCAGCTGGGGGCTAGCGGGAACAGATACGCAGTATTTT. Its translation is CASWGLAGTDTQYF.

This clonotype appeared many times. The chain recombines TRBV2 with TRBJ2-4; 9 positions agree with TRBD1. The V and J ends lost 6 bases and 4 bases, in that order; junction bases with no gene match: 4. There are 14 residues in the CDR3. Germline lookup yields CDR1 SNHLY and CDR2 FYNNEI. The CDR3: CASSQGTGKNIQYF. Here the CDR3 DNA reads TGTGCCAGCAGCCAAGGGACAGGGAAAAACATTCAGTACTTC.

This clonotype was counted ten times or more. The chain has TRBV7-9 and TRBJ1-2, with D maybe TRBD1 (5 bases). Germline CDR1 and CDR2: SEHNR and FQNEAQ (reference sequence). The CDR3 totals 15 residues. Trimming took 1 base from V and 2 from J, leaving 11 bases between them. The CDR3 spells CASSLVGLVNYGYTF. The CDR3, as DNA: TGTGCCAGCAGCTTAGTGGGGCTCGTGAACTATGGCTACACCTTC.

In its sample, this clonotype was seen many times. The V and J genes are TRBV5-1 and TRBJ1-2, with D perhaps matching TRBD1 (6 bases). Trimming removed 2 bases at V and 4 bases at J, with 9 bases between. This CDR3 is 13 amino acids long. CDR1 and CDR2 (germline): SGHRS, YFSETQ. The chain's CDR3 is CASSFGTLYGYTF. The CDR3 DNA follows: TGCGCCAGCAGCTTTGGGACACTCTATGGCTACACCTTC. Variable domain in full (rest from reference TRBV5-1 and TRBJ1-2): KAGVTQTPRYLIKTRGQQVTLSCSPISGHRSVSWYQQTPGQGLQFLFEYFSETQRNKGNFPGRFSGRQFSNSRSEMNVSTLELGDSALYLCASSFGTLYGYTFGSGTRLTVV.

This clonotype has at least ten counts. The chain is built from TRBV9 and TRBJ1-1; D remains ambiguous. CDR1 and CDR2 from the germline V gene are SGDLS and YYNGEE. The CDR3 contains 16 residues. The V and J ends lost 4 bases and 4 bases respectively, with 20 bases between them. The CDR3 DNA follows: TGTGCCAGCAGCTCAAGACCACGGTTGGATGCCACTGAAGCTTTCTTT. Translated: CASSSRPRLDATEAFF.

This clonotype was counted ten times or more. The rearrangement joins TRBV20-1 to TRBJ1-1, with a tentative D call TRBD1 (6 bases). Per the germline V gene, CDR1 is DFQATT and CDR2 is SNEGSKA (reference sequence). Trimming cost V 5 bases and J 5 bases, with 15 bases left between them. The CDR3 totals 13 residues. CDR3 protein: CSASGATGTEAFF. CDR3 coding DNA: TGCAGTGCTTCGGGGGCAACGGGAACTGAAGCTTTCTTT.

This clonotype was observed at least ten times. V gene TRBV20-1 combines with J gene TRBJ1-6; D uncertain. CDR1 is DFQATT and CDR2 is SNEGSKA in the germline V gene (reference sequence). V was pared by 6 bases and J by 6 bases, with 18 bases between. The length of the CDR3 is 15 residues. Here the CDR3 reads CSANRISGGNSPLHF. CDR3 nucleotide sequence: TGCAGTGCCAACCGAATCTCTGGTGGTAATTCACCCCTCCACTTT.

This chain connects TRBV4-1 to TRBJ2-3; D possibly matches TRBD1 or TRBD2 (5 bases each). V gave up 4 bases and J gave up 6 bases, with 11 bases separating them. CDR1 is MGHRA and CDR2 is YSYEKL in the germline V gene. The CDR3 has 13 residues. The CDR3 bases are TGCGCCAGCAGCCTCCTCGGGGCGGATACGCAGTATTTT. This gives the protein CASSLLGADTQYF.

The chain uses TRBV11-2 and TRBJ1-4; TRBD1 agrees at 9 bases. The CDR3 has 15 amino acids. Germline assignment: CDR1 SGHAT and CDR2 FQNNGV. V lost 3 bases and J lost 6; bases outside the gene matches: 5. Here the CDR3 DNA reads TGTGCCAGCAGCTTCACAGGGGGCGGATATGAAAAACTGTTTTTT. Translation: CASSFTGGGYEKLFF.

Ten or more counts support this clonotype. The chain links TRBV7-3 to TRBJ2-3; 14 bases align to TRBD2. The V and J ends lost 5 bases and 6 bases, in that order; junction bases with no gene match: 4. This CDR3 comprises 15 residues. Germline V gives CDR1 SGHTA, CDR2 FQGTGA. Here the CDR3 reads CASSPGTSGGDTQYF. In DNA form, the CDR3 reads TGTGCCAGCAGCCCCGGGACTAGCGGGGGTGATACGCAGTATTTT.

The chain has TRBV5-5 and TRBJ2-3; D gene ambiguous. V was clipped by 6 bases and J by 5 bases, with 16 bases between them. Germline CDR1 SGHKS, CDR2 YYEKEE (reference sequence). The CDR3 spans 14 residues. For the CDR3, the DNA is TGTGCCAGCACCATTAACAGAGGTGGAGATACGCAGTATTTT. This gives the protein CASTINRGGDTQYF.

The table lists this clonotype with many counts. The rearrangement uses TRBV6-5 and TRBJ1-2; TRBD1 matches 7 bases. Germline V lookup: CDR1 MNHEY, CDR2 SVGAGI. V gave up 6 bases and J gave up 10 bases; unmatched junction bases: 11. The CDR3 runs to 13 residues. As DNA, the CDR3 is TGTGCCAGCAGGCGGGACAGCTTTGGACCCTACACCTTC. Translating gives CASRRDSFGPYTF.

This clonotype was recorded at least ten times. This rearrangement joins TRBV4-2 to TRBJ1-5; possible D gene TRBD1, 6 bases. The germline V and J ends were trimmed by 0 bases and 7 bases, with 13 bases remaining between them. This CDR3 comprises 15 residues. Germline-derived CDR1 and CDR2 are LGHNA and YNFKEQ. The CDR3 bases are TGTGCCAGCAGCCAAGATCGCAGGGGTAACCAGCCCCAGCATTTT. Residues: CASSQDRRGNQPQHF.

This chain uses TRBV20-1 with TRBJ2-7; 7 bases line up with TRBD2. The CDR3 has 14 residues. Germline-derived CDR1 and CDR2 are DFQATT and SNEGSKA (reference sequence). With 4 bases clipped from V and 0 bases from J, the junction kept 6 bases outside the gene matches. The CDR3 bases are TGCAGTGCTAATAGGCTAGCGGACTCCTACGAGCAGTACTTC. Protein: CSANRLADSYEQYF.

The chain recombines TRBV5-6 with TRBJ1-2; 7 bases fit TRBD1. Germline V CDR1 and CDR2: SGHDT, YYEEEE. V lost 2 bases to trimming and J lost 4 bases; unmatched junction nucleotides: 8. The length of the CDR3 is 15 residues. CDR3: CASSFRPTGPYGYTF. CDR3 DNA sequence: TGTGCCAGCAGCTTCCGACCGACAGGGCCCTATGGCTACACCTTC.

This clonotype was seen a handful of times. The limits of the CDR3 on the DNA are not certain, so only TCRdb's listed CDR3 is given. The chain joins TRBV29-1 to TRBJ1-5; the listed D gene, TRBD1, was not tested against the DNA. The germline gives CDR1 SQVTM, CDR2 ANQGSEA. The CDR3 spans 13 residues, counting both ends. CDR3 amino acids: CSVAGGSNQPQNF.

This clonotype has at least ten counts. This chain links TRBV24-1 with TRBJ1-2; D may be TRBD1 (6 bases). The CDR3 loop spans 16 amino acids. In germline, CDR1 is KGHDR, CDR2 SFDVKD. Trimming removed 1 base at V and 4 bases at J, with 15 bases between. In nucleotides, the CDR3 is TGTGCCACCAGTGATTTCGGCGCGGGGGGCGGCTATGGCTACACCTTC. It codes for CATSDFGAGGGYGYTF.

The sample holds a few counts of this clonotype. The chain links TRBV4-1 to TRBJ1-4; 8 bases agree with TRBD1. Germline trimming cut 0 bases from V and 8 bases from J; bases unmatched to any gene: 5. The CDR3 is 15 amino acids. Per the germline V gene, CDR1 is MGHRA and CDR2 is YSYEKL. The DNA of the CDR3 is TGCGCCAGCAGCCAAGACATACAGGGGGGCGAAAAACTGTTTTTT. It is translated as CASSQDIQGGEKLFF.

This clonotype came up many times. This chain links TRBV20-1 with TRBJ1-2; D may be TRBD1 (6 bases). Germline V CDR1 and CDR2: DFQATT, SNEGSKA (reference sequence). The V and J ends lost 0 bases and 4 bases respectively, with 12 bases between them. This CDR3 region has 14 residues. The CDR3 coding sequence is TGCAGTGCTAGAGATCACGGGGGCGTCTATGGCTACACCTTC. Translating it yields CSARDHGGVYGYTF.